The clone carrying this T cell receptor beta chain occurred once. Its antigen is not known. This specimen comes from a study of a mutant IDH1 vaccine in newly diagnosed glioma. On the study more broadly: The start of vaccination came 4-6 weeks after radiotherapy alone, or with temozolomide cycles. Study-wide results and caveats: Pseudoprogression apparently lacked any relation to changes in top peripheral T cell clonotypes.

The method was immunoSEQ multiplex PCR; TCRdb's version includes in-frame clones alone and lacks a portion of them. The sample holds approximately 34,000 clones; around nine tenths are singletons and the top ten take 2.2%. The time point: week 47, end of study. Vaccinated patients received 300 ug of mutant IDH1 20-mer peptide per dose, with topical imiquimod. The clonotype originates from a man aged 35-49 years with glioma. The sequencing used PBMCs, collected from a glioma patient whose treatment included an IDH1 peptide vaccine.

The CDR3 here is CASSIGADTGELFF. The CDR3 coding sequence is TGTGCCAGTAGTATAGGGGCAGATACCGGGGAGCTGTTTTTT. The chain uses TRBV19 and TRBJ2-2; D gene ambiguous. This CDR3 has 14 amino acids. V lost 1 base, J lost 5 bases, and 8 bases lay in between. Germline CDR1 and CDR2: LNHDA and SQIVND (reference sequence).